This T cell receptor (beta chain) emerged from a study of blood T cell repertoires in COVID-19. Whole-study context: Whether acute or convalescent, the COVID-19 samples came from the United States, Italy and Spain. T cells, B-cell-depleted T cells, or PBMCs supplied cDNA or gDNA.

V lost 4 bases and J lost 5; bases outside the gene matches: 6. CDR3 length: 15 residues. Germline lookup yields CDR1 MNHEY and CDR2 SMNVEV (reference sequence). How the authors handled the data: The authors estimated nucleated cell counts from reference gene primer amplification. The repertoire was sequenced with immunoSEQ multiplex PCR; TCRdb's copy has only in-frame clones and lacks some. V and J calls and clone size are copied from that table; D and trimming were computed from the DNA. This sample has about 45,000 clones, with approximately 90% found just once. This clone was seen a single time. The sequenced sample was peripheral blood. The origin of this receptor is a human donor in a cohort sampled during active COVID-19. V gene TRBV27 combines with J gene TRBJ2-2, with 8 bases fitting TRBD1. CDR3: CASSSGQGETGELFF. CDR3 in DNA: TGTGCCAGCAGTTCAGGACAGGGAGAGACCGGGGAGCTGTTTTTT.